This paragraph covers one TCR beta chain sequence. Libraries were prepared by immunoSEQ multiplex PCR; TCRdb keeps only in-frame clonotypes and omits some of them. The table lists more than 55,000 clones, 80% to 90% of them singletons. This entry comes from a study of cytomegalovirus exposure and HLA in healthy donors. Trimming cost V 2 bases and J 8 bases; bases outside gene matches: 11. The germline gives CDR1 LNHDA, CDR2 SQIVND (reference sequence). This CDR3 spans 17 amino acids. The TCR sequence derives from a woman younger than 30 in good health and CMV-seronegative. Input material: PBMCs. This rearrangement joins TRBV19 to TRBJ2-3, with TRBD2 identical over 12 bases. CDR3: CASSIRGTSGLSVTQYF. The DNA of the CDR3 is TGTGCCAGTAGTATAAGGGGGACTAGCGGGCTTTCCGTTACGCAGTATTTT. Full variable domain (rest looked up from reference TRBV19 and TRBJ2-3): DGGITQSPKYLFRKEGQNVTLSCEQNLNHDAMYWYRQDPGQGLRLIYYSQIVNDFQKGDIAEGYSVSREKKESFPLTVTSAQKNPTAFYLCASSIRGTSGLSVTQYFGPGTRLTVL.